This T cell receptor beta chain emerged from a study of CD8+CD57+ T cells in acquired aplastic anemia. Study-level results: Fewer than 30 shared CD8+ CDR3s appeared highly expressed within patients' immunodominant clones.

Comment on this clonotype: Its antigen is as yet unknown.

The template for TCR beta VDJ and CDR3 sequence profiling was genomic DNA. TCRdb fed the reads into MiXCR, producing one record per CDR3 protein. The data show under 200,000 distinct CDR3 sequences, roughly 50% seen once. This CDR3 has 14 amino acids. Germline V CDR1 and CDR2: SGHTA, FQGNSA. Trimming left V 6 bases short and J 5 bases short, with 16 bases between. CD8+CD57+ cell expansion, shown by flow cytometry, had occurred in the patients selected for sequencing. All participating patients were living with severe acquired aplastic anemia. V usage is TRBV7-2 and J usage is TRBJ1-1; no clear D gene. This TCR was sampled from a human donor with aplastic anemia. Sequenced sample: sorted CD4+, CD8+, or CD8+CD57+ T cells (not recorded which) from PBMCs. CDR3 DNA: TGTGCCAGCAGTCGCAACACCCGTGGAACTGAAGCTTTCTTT. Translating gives CASSRNTRGTEAFF. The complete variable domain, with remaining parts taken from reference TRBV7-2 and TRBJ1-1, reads GAGVSQSPSNKVTEKGKDVELRCDPISGHTALYWYRQSLGQGLEFLIYFQGNSAPDKSGLPSDRFSAERTGGSVSTLTIQRTQQEDSAVYLCASSRNTRGTEAFFGQGTRLTVV.